A single sample is the source of the 17 T cell receptor beta chains below, sequenced in a study of T cells after somatic rescue of genetic block. Data came from immunoSEQ multiplex PCR; TCRdb stores just in-frame clones and leaves some out. Among 60,000 to 90,000 clones listed, approximately 90% were seen once. Sequenced sample: peripheral blood mononuclear cells (PBMCs). These receptors all come from a man aged 25 to 40.

The chain combines TRBV5-6 with TRBJ1-2, with a tentative D call TRBD1 (6 bases). Germline CDR1 and CDR2: SGHDT and YYEEEE. Trimming cost V 1 base and J 6 bases, with 16 bases left between them. The CDR3 sequence is 15 residues long. CDR3 loop: CASSLLYRVVNGYTF. The CDR3 DNA reads TGTGCCAGCAGCTTGTTGTACAGGGTGGTTAATGGCTACACCTTC.

This chain connects TRBV18 to TRBJ1-5; 7 positions agree with TRBD1. This CDR3 is built from 13 residues. The germline CDR1 and CDR2 sequences are KGHSH and LQKENI. The trim removed 6 bases at V and 9 bases at J, leaving 8 bases unmatched. In DNA form, the CDR3 reads TGTGCCAGCTCGCCCACGGGGACAGCGCCCCAGCATTTT. Its protein is CASSPTGTAPQHF.

The chain has TRBV18 and TRBJ1-5, with TRBD1 identical over 9 bases. After removal of 3 bases from V and 5 bases from J, the junction contained 2 bases not matched to a gene. This CDR3 region has 14 residues. Looked up from germline, CDR1 is KGHSH and CDR2 is LQKENI. The CDR3 region has the DNA TGTGCCAGCTCACCTAGGACAGGGGATCAGCCCCAGCATTTT. Residues: CASSPRTGDQPQHF.

This rearrangement joins TRBV28 to TRBJ1-5; no clear D gene. There are 11 residues in the CDR3. V lost 5 bases, J lost 5 bases, and 4 bases lay in between. CDR1 is MDHEN and CDR2 is SYDVKM in the germline V gene. The CDR3 sequence: CASSHHQPQHF. CDR3 DNA: TGTGCCAGCAGTCACCATCAGCCCCAGCATTTT.

CDR3 in DNA: TGTGCCAGCAGTGATCCGGGGCCCGGGGTGGGATCGCAGTATTTT. Protein product: CASSDPGPGVGSQYF. The V gene is TRBV2, the J gene TRBJ2-3; D is possibly TRBD1 or TRBD2 (5 bases each). The CDR3 contains 15 residues. Trimming took 3 bases from V and 10 from J, leaving 20 bases between them. Germline CDR1 is SNHLY and CDR2 is FYNNEI.

The V gene is TRBV2, the J gene TRBJ2-7; 11 positions match TRBD2. V lost 6 bases to trimming and J lost 2 bases; unmatched junction nucleotides: 3. CDR1 and CDR2 (germline): SNHLY, FYNNEI. The CDR3 extends over 14 amino acids. CDR3: CASSLTSGAYEQYF. Here the CDR3 DNA reads TGTGCCAGCAGCCTGACTAGCGGGGCCTACGAGCAGTACTTC.

This sequence joins TRBV6-6 and TRBJ1-1; tentatively, D is TRBD1 (6 bases). The germline V and J ends were trimmed by 1 base and 3 bases, with 12 bases remaining between them. Germline-derived CDR1 and CDR2 are MNHNY and SVGAGI (reference sequence). The CDR3 sequence is 15 residues long. The CDR3 DNA sequence: TGTGCCAGCAGTTACTACGGGGGGGGCCACACTGAAGCTTTCTTT. Protein sequence: CASSYYGGGHTEAFF.

The gene calls are TRBV14 and TRBJ2-2, with TRBD1 matching 9 bases. J was trimmed by 5 bases and V by 2 bases; bases with no gene match: 6. The length of the CDR3 is 16 residues. Germline V lookup: CDR1 SGHDN, CDR2 FVKESK. CDR3: CASSQKQGARTGELFF. The CDR3 DNA is TGTGCCAGCAGCCAAAAACAGGGGGCTAGGACCGGGGAGCTGTTTTTT.

The J gene is TRBJ1-3, the V gene TRBV6-5; 9 bases line up with TRBD1. Per the germline V gene, CDR1 is MNHEY and CDR2 is SVGAGI. With 3 bases clipped from V and 3 bases from J, the junction kept 6 bases outside the gene matches. The CDR3 is 16 residues long. The CDR3: CASSYETGGGGNTIYF. In DNA, the CDR3 is TGTGCCAGCAGTTATGAGACAGGGGGAGGTGGAAACACCATATATTTT.

This sequence joins TRBV5-1 and TRBJ2-2, with D perhaps matching TRBD1 or TRBD2 (5 bases each). Germline-derived CDR1 and CDR2 are SGHRS and YFSETQ. Deletions cut 4 bases from V and 4 bases from J, with 14 bases between. This CDR3 region has 15 residues. This chain's CDR3 is CASSPEAGRTGELFF. The CDR3 nucleotides read TGCGCCAGCAGCCCGGAGGCAGGGCGCACCGGGGAGCTGTTTTTT. The whole variable domain, remainder taken from reference TRBV5-1 and TRBJ2-2, is KAGVTQTPRYLIKTRGQQVTLSCSPISGHRSVSWYQQTPGQGLQFLFEYFSETQRNKGNFPGRFSGRQFSNSRSEMNVSTLELGDSALYLCASSPEAGRTGELFFGEGSRLTVL.

The chain carries TRBV5-4 and TRBJ1-2, with 10 bases aligning to TRBD1. V lost 7 bases to trimming and J lost 0 bases; unmatched junction nucleotides: 0. Germline CDR1 and CDR2: SGHNT and YYREEE (reference sequence). This CDR3 has 13 amino acids. CDR3 bases: TGTGCCAGCGGGACAGGGGCTAACTATGGCTACACCTTC. It codes for CASGTGANYGYTF.

The rearrangement links TRBV12-5 to TRBJ2-7; the D gene is possibly TRBD1 (6 bases). V lost 0 bases to trimming and J lost 2 bases, with 11 bases between them. Germline V lookup: CDR1 LGHNT, CDR2 FRNRAP. The CDR3 sequence is 15 residues long. CDR3 sequence: CASGLVVAGAYEQYF. In nucleotides, the CDR3 is TGTGCTAGTGGTTTGGTCGTGGCAGGGGCCTACGAGCAGTACTTC.

V and J are TRBV30 and TRBJ1-5; tentative D call: TRBD1 (6 bases). With 2 bases removed from V and 4 bases from J, the gap between germline ends came to 21 bases. The CDR3 totals 17 residues. Germline CDR1 GTSNPN, CDR2 SVGIG (reference sequence). The CDR3 protein is CAWSLAAGDLGNQPQHF. CDR3 sequence (DNA): TGTGCCTGGAGTTTGGCGGCAGGGGACCTTGGGAATCAGCCCCAGCATTTT.

The chain has TRBV13 and TRBJ2-2, with a possible D match to TRBD1 (5 bases). V shed 5 bases and J shed 3 bases, with 16 bases lying between them. The germline gives CDR1 PRHDT, CDR2 FYEKMQ (reference sequence). The CDR3 spans 16 residues. The CDR3 here is CASSPRELGYTGELFF. CDR3 nucleotide sequence: TGTGCCAGCAGCCCCAGGGAATTGGGCTACACCGGGGAGCTGTTTTTT.

V is TRBV30 and J is TRBJ1-5, with D uncertain. This CDR3 spans 14 amino acids. Trimming took 0 bases from V and 0 from J, leaving 6 bases between them. The germline V gene encodes CDR1 GTSNPN and CDR2 SVGIG (reference sequence). The CDR3 nucleotides are TGTGCCTGGAGTGTAGACTATAGCAATCAGCCCCAGCATTTT. It translates to CAWSVDYSNQPQHF. The variable domain in full, with the rest retrieved from reference TRBV30 and TRBJ1-5, is SQTIHQWPATLVQPVGSPLSLECTVEGTSNPNLYWYRQAAGRGLQLLFYSVGIGQISSEVPQNLSASRPQDRQFILSSKKLLLSDSGFYLCAWSVDYSNQPQHFGDGTRLSIL.

The V call is TRBV6-1, the J call TRBJ1-4; D is uncertain. Germline CDR1 and CDR2: MNHNS and SASEGT. There are 15 residues in the CDR3. V shed 10 bases and J shed 3 bases, with 18 bases lying between them. The CDR3 spells CATMDPFRANEKLFF. In nucleotides, the CDR3 is TGTGCCACCATGGACCCATTCCGGGCTAATGAAAAACTGTTTTTT.

The chain has TRBV19 and TRBJ1-5; D unresolved. From germline, CDR1 is LNHDA and CDR2 SQIVND (reference sequence). V gave up 6 bases and J gave up 0 bases, with 12 bases separating them. The CDR3 covers 15 residues. The CDR3 protein is CASSPAGSSNQPQHF. The CDR3 DNA reads as TGTGCCAGTAGCCCGGCGGGTTCTAGCAATCAGCCCCAGCATTTT.